This entry describes one T cell receptor (beta chain). Germline V gives CDR1 MNHNY, CDR2 SVGAGI (reference sequence). V lost 11 bases to trimming and J lost 5 bases, with 12 bases between them. This CDR3 has 11 amino acids. This specimen comes from a study of blood T cell repertoires in COVID-19. At the level of the study: Nucleic acid was either cDNA or gDNA, and it came from T cells, B-cell-depleted T cells, or PBMCs.

Produced via immunoSEQ multiplex PCR; TCRdb's table is partial and in-frame only. This table holds about 170,000 clones, 84% found once. Input material: peripheral blood. The chain couples TRBV6-6 to TRBJ1-2; D is unresolved. This sequence was found in a man aged 40-49 years who had recovered from COVID-19. CDR3 amino acids: CAAGLYYGYTF. CDR3 nucleotide sequence: TGTGCCGCGGGGTTGTATTATGGCTACACCTTC.